The clone carrying this T cell receptor (beta chain) was detected only once. The sample is drawn from a study of OX40 agonist ivuxolimab in advanced cancers. Overall study: Earlier anti-PD-1, anti-PD-L1 or anti-CTLA-4 therapy was permitted; 30% to 50% had received some.

TCRdb's table, derived via immunoSEQ multiplex PCR, lists solely in-frame clones and lacks some. The table shows roughly 110,000 clones, with 85% to 95% occurring only once. CDR1 is MDHEN and CDR2 is SYDVKM in the germline V gene. Trimming removed 4 bases from V and 1 base from J, with 13 bases in between. There are 15 residues in the CDR3. Patients were ruled out by autoimmune disease history or systemic immunosuppression. This TCR was recovered from an adult with an advanced solid tumor such as melanoma, head and neck, liver or kidney cancer. The source was CD4+ or CD8+ T cells sorted from blood, collected in a trial of the OX40 agonist ivuxolimab. The rearrangement links TRBV28 to TRBJ1-1; D not certain. CDR3 protein: CASSSFTPTNTEAFF. The CDR3 region has the DNA TGTGCCAGCAGTTCCTTCACCCCTACGAACACTGAAGCTTTCTTT.